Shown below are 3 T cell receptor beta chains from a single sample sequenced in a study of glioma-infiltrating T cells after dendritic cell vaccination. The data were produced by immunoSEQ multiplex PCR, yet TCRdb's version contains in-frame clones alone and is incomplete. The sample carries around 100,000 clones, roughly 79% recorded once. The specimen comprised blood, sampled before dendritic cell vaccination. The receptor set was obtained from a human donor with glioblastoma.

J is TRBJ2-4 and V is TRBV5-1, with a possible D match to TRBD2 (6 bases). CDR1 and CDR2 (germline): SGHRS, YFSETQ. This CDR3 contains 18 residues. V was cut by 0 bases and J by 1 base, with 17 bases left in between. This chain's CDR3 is CASSLVADAELAKNIQYF. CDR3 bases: TGCGCCAGCAGCTTGGTAGCGGACGCTGAGTTGGCCAAAAACATTCAGTACTTC.

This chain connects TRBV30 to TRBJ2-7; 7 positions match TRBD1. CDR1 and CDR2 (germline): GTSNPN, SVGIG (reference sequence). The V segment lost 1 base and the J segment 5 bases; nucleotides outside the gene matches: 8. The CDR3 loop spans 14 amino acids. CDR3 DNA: TGTGCCTGGAGTGCCGGACGAACAGGGGACGAGCAGTACTTC. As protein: CAWSAGRTGDEQYF.

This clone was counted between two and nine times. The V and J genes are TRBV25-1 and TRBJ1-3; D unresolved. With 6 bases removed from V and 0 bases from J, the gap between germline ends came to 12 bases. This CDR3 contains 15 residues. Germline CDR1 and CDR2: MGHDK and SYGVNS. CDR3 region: CASSFGRVSGNTIYF. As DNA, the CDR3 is TGTGCCAGCAGCTTCGGGAGAGTCTCTGGAAACACCATATATTTT.